In this sample, the clone carrying this T cell receptor beta chain turned up a few times. This sample was included in a study of blood T cell repertoires in COVID-19. Overall study context: The analysed material was cDNA or gDNA that came from T cells, B-cell-depleted T cells, or PBMCs.

Original handling: Using reference gene primer amplification, nucleated cell counts were estimated. Sequenced by immunoSEQ multiplex PCR; TCRdb stores in-frame clones only, minus some. V and J calls and clone size are as listed in that table; D and trimming were resolved from the DNA. This sample has 130,000 to 150,000 clones, with 85% to 90% found just once. Germline trimming cut 10 bases from V and 2 bases from J; bases unmatched to any gene: 8. The CDR3 consists of 14 residues. The germline V gene encodes CDR1 KGHSH and CDR2 LQKENI. The sample comprised PBMCs or T cells enriched from blood (not recorded which). The J gene is TRBJ2-1, the V gene TRBV18, with 7 positions matching TRBD2. The TCR sequence derives from a woman aged 25 to 39 with acute COVID-19. CDR3 protein: CAIAAGGTYNEQFF. CDR3 in DNA: TGTGCCATTGCCGCCGGGGGGACCTACAATGAGCAGTTCTTC.